This T cell receptor beta chain is drawn from a study of blood T cell repertoires in COVID-19. This CDR3 spans 14 amino acids. Per the germline V gene, CDR1 is SGHRS and CDR2 is YFSETQ. The V end was cut by 2 bases, the J end by 4 bases, with 13 bases between. Sequenced by immunoSEQ multiplex PCR; TCRdb stores in-frame clones only, minus some. The table lists about 210,000 clones, 80% of them singletons, with 5.5% to 8.5% in the top ten. The specimen was peripheral blood. The chain has TRBV5-1 and TRBJ2-7; D is perhaps TRBD1 (6 bases). This clonotype was sampled from a man aged 55 to 70 with acute or convalescent COVID-19. CDR3 coding DNA: TGCGCCAGCAGCTTCCAGGGGTCCGGATACGAGCAGTACTTC. It specifies CASSFQGSGYEQYF.